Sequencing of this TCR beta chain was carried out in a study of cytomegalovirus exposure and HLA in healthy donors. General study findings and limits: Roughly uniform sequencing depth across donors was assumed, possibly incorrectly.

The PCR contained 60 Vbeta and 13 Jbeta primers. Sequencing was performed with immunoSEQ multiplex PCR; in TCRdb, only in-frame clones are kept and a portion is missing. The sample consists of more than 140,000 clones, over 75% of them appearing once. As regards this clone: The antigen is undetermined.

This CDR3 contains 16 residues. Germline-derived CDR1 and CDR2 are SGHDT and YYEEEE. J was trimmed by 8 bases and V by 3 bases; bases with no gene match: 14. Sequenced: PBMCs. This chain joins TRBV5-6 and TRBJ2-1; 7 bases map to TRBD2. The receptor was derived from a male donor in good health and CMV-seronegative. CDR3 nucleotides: TGTGCCAGCAGCTGGGGGGGGAGGGCCAGTTCTCATGAGCAGTTCTTC. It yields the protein CASSWGGRASSHEQFF.